This T cell receptor (beta chain) was identified during a study of T cells in Graves' hyperthyroidism and ophthalmopathy. V lost 3 bases to trimming and J lost 10 bases, with 12 bases between them. The length of the CDR3 is 12 residues. The germline gives CDR1 PRHDT, CDR2 FYEKMQ (reference sequence). TCR beta CDR3 regions were amplified from RNA transcripts. First-round RT-PCR targeting the TCR CDR3 was performed with the HTBI primer set. TCRdb analysed the multiplex PCR reads with MiXCR anew, one entry per CDR3 protein. The data contain hundreds of thousands of distinct CDR3 sequences, roughly 17% of them seen just once; the ten biggest clones take up 3.8%.

Source material: blood. The receptor was derived from a woman in her 30s with Graves' hyperthyroidism. This chain connects TRBV13 to TRBJ1-1; D is unclear. CDR3 nucleotides: TGTGCCAGCAGCTTCTGGTCTCGAGGAGCTTTCTTT. It codes for CASSFWSRGAFF.